The TCR beta chain described here comes from a study of memory CD4+ T cells and cytomegalovirus serostatus. Overall study context: Donors were healthy Belgian adults, 9 CMV seropositive and around 23 seronegative.

The CDR3 runs to 15 residues. V was trimmed by 1 base and J by 0 bases, leaving 7 bases between them. Germline V gives CDR1 SGHTA, CDR2 FQGNSA. Single viable CD3+CD4+CD8-CD45RO+ cells were sorted as the memory CD4+ T cells. After thawing, CD4+ T cells were positively selected. Original processing notes: After removing out-of-frame reads, 2.3 million or so distinct TCRbeta sequences remained. Only in-frame clones appear in the TCRdb table, and some are missing; sequencing was by immunoSEQ multiplex PCR. The V and J calls and clone size are taken from that table; D and trimming were inferred from the DNA. The table shows some 44,000 clones, with around 78% occurring only once.

The source is an adult in good health and CMV-seronegative. The J gene is TRBJ1-3, the V gene TRBV7-2; D not resolved. Input material: memory CD4+ T cells from blood. DNA for the CDR3: TGTGCCAGCAGCTTAGGGGTAAACTCTGGAAACACCATATATTTT. This gives the protein CASSLGVNSGNTIYF.